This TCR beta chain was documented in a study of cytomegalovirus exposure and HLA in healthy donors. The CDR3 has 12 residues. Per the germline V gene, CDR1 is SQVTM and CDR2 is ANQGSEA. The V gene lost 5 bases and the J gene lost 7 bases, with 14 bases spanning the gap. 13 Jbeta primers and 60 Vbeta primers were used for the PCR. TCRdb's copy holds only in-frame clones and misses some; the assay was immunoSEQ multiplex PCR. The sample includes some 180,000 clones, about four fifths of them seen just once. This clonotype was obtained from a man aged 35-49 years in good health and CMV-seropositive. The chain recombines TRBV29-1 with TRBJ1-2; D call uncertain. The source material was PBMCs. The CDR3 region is CSVSQETPGYTF. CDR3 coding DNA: TGCAGCGTTTCGCAGGAAACCCCTGGCTACACCTTC.